The 24 T cell receptor beta chains given below trace back to one sample, sequenced in a study of cytomegalovirus exposure and HLA in healthy donors. Amplification used 60 Vbeta primers and 13 Jbeta primers. The assay was immunoSEQ multiplex PCR, and TCRdb's table has in-frame clones only and misses some. This table holds approximately 130,000 clones, 81% found once. Input material: PBMCs. The receptor set was obtained from a man aged 18 to 30 in good health and CMV-seronegative.

The table lists this clone with a count of one. The chain couples TRBV29-1 to TRBJ1-4, with 9 positions matching TRBD1. Trimming took 6 bases from V and 4 from J; bases not matched to a gene: 3. CDR1 SQVTM and CDR2 ANQGSEA come from the germline V gene. The CDR3 is 13 amino acids. As DNA, the CDR3 is TGCAGCGTACAGGGGGCCGGTAATGAAAAACTGTTTTTT. It is translated as CSVQGAGNEKLFF.

This clone was detected a few times. The rearrangement joins TRBV9 to TRBJ1-2; TRBD1 might be the D (6 bases). Germline CDR1 and CDR2: SGDLS and YYNGEE. The V end lost 3 bases, the J end lost 8 bases, and 14 bases lay between the germline ends. The CDR3 totals 13 residues. The CDR3 DNA is TGTGCCAGCAGCGCCACAGGGACTAGAGGCTACACCTTC. Protein product: CASSATGTRGYTF.

This sequence joins TRBV6-6 and TRBJ1-2, with D maybe TRBD1 (5 bases). Germline-derived CDR1 and CDR2 are MNHNY and SVGAGI (reference sequence). The V and J ends lost 1 base and 8 bases respectively, with 14 bases between them. CDR3 length: 14 residues. As DNA, the CDR3 is TGTGCCAGCAGTTACTTGACAGCTTCTCGGGGCTACACCTTC. It specifies CASSYLTASRGYTF.

V gene TRBV2 combines with J gene TRBJ1-1, with 8 nucleotides matching TRBD1. Per germline, CDR1 SNHLY and CDR2 FYNNEI. This CDR3 has 13 amino acids. The V segment lost 6 bases and the J segment 4 bases; nucleotides outside the gene matches: 4. The CDR3 here is CASRQTGGTEAFF. CDR3 nucleotides: TGTGCCAGCAGGCAAACAGGGGGCACTGAAGCTTTCTTT.

Remarks on this clone: The junction shows a germline mismatch at one end, possibly a read error. This sequence joins TRBV7-9 and TRBJ1-1; D is undetermined. This CDR3 region has 12 residues. CDR1 and CDR2 from the germline V gene are SEHNR and FQNEAQ (reference sequence). CDR3 DNA sequence: TGTTCCAGCAGCGGTAGGCGGGGTGAAGCTTTCTTT. Translating gives CSSSGRRGEAFF.

The chain has TRBV5-1 and TRBJ2-5; no reliable D call. TRBJ2-7 explains the end of the DNA better; the J call may be wrong. This CDR3 region has 11 residues. The V gene's germline CDR1 is SGHRS and CDR2 YFSETQ. CDR3 coding DNA: TGCGCCAGCAGCTTTAGATACGAGCAGTACTTC. Translation: CASSFRYEQYF.

V usage is TRBV5-4 and J usage is TRBJ1-2, with D tentatively TRBD1 (5 bases). The CDR3 length is 14 residues. Per germline, CDR1 SGHNT and CDR2 YYREEE (reference sequence). Trimming took 3 bases from V and 8 from J, leaving 17 bases between them. The CDR3 coding sequence is TGTGCCAGCAGCTCACTATCAGACAGATCAGGCTACACCTTC. It specifies CASSSLSDRSGYTF.

The J gene is TRBJ1-2, the V gene TRBV6-5; 9 bases fit TRBD1. Trimming removed 0 bases from V and 6 bases from J; junction bases left unmatched: 8. The CDR3 loop spans 16 amino acids. The germline gives CDR1 MNHEY, CDR2 SVGAGI. The CDR3, as DNA: TGTGCCAGCAGTTACTCCCGGGACAGGGTTGGGGATGGCTACACCTTC. Its translation: CASSYSRDRVGDGYTF.

The chain recombines TRBV29-1 with TRBJ2-1; a possible D gene is TRBD2 (6 bases). V lost 6 bases and J 0 bases, leaving 15 bases between the germline ends. The germline gives CDR1 SQVTM, CDR2 ANQGSEA. This CDR3 spans 15 amino acids. Here the CDR3 DNA reads TGCAGCGTGGAGCTATTGGGAGGCTCCTACAATGAGCAGTTCTTC. The encoded protein is CSVELLGGSYNEQFF.

This clone was seen more than once but under ten times. The V gene is TRBV29-1, the J gene TRBJ1-1, with 9 positions matching TRBD1. This CDR3 spans 13 amino acids. With V trimmed by 7 bases and J by 1 base, 4 bases remained unmatched. Germline V lookup: CDR1 SQVTM, CDR2 ANQGSEA. The CDR3 nucleotides read TGCAGCGATTTGGGACAGGGGAACACTGAAGCTTTCTTT. Translating it yields CSDLGQGNTEAFF.

The chain combines TRBV5-1 with TRBJ1-2, with D unclear. V gave up 0 bases and J gave up 5 bases, with 11 bases separating them. Looked up from germline, CDR1 is SGHRS and CDR2 is YFSETQ. CDR3 length: 14 amino acids. The CDR3 nucleotides are TGCGCCAGCAGCTTGGACCCTGCCCGGTATGGCTACACCTTC. This sequence encodes CASSLDPARYGYTF.

The chain couples TRBV29-1 to TRBJ2-2, with unresolved D. Per germline, CDR1 SQVTM and CDR2 ANQGSEA. V shed 5 bases and J shed 8 bases, with 6 bases lying between them. This CDR3 spans 10 amino acids. The CDR3 is CSVYKGELFF. In DNA form, the CDR3 reads TGCAGCGTTTACAAAGGGGAGCTGTTTTTT.

This chain uses TRBV6-5 with TRBJ1-3; 7 nucleotides agree with TRBD1. V was pared by 5 bases and J by 0 bases, with 4 bases of the junction left unmatched. The CDR3 runs 15 residues. Germline lookup yields CDR1 MNHEY and CDR2 SVGAGI. CDR3 nucleotides: TGTGCCAGCAGTCAACAGGGGATCTCTGGAAACACCATATATTTT. Translating gives CASSQQGISGNTIYF.

This CDR3 reads CASSVMTGAVTGELFF. The CDR3 DNA reads as TGTGCCAGCAGCGTCATGACAGGGGCGGTCACCGGGGAGCTGTTTTTT. This chain joins TRBV9 and TRBJ2-2, with TRBD1 matching 8 bases. This CDR3 contains 16 residues. Germline CDR1 SGDLS, CDR2 YYNGEE. Unmatched junction bases numbered 7, after V lost 2 bases and J lost 4 bases.

This chain uses TRBV10-3 with TRBJ2-5; 7 bases align to TRBD1. The germline gives CDR1 ENHRY, CDR2 SYGVKD. The CDR3 consists of 13 residues. With V trimmed by 6 bases and J by 2 bases, 3 bases remained unmatched. CDR3 loop: CAIRRQGQETQYF. The CDR3 DNA follows: TGTGCCATCAGAAGACAGGGACAAGAGACCCAGTACTTC.

The J gene is TRBJ1-1, the V gene TRBV2, with D hard to call. Trimming removed 4 bases from V and 3 bases from J, with 15 bases in between. CDR1 is SNHLY, CDR2 FYNNEI, per germline. The CDR3 loop spans 15 amino acids. CDR3: CASSGPPVMDTEAFF. The CDR3 DNA sequence: TGTGCCAGCAGTGGGCCCCCAGTGATGGACACTGAAGCTTTCTTT.

The chain recombines TRBV9 with TRBJ1-1; 9 positions agree with TRBD1. Unmatched junction bases numbered 10, after V lost 2 bases and J lost 5 bases. The CDR3 runs to 16 residues. CDR1 is SGDLS and CDR2 is YYNGEE in the germline V gene. This chain's CDR3 is CASSVGVQGAFTEAFF. Written as DNA, the CDR3 is TGTGCCAGCAGCGTGGGAGTACAGGGGGCTTTTACTGAAGCTTTCTTT.

This sequence joins TRBV19 and TRBJ1-2; no reliable D call. The CDR3 is 12 amino acids. V lost 8 bases, J lost 4 bases, and 11 bases lay in between. Germline values: CDR1 LNHDA, CDR2 SQIVND (reference sequence). The CDR3 loop is CASWLTSYGYTF. The CDR3, as DNA: TGTGCCAGTTGGTTGACAAGCTATGGCTACACCTTC.

The chain is built from TRBV5-6 and TRBJ2-5; no definite D call. The closer fit of TRBJ2-7 to the DNA end suggests the J call may be wrong. The CDR3 loop spans 14 amino acids. Germline V gene data show CDR1 as SGHDT and CDR2 as YYEEEE. CDR3 sequence: CASSFRSSLYEQYF. The DNA for the CDR3 is TGTGCCAGCAGCTTTCGAAGCTCCCTCTACGAGCAGTACTTC.

This sequence joins TRBV25-1 and TRBJ2-7, with 9 nucleotides matching TRBD1. With 5 bases clipped from V and 1 base from J, the junction kept 12 bases outside the gene matches. Germline V gene lookup returns CDR1 MGHDK and CDR2 SYGVNS. The CDR3 sequence is 17 residues long. CDR3: CASSPKGQGLRSYEQYF. In nucleotides, the CDR3 is TGTGCCAGCAGTCCGAAAGGACAGGGGCTGAGATCCTACGAGCAGTACTTC.

The chain joins TRBV4-2 to TRBJ1-2; the match to TRBD1 covers 7 bases. CDR3 size: 16 residues. CDR1 is LGHNA, CDR2 YNFKEQ, per germline. The V gene end was trimmed by 0 bases and the J gene end by 5 bases; junction bases not matched to a gene: 9. The CDR3 bases are TGTGCCAGCAGCCAAGATCGGGGCAGGGGGGTTTATGGCTACACCTTC. This gives the protein CASSQDRGRGVYGYTF.

This chain links TRBV19 with TRBJ1-2, with TRBD1 matching over 9 bases. The CDR3 has 15 residues. From germline, CDR1 is LNHDA and CDR2 SQIVND (reference sequence). The V gene end was trimmed by 3 bases and the J gene end by 5 bases; junction bases not matched to a gene: 7. CDR3 DNA: TGTGCCAGTAGTATTCGACAGGGGGAGTGGTATGGCTACACCTTC. Amino acid sequence: CASSIRQGEWYGYTF.

The J gene is TRBJ2-1, the V gene TRBV11-2; TRBD2 is a possible D gene (6 bases). V lost 1 base, J lost 0 bases, and 10 bases lay in between. The CDR3 is made up of 16 amino acids. Germline values: CDR1 SGHAT, CDR2 FQNNGV. CDR3 in amino acids: CASSLGVAASYNEQFF. CDR3 sequence (DNA): TGTGCCAGCAGCTTAGGCGTAGCGGCCTCCTACAATGAGCAGTTCTTC.

J is TRBJ2-1 and V is TRBV9; 11 bases are shared with TRBD2. V was pared by 4 bases and J by 9 bases, with 9 bases of the junction left unmatched. Per germline, CDR1 SGDLS and CDR2 YYNGEE. The CDR3 has 15 amino acids. The CDR3 nucleotides read TGTGCCAGCAGCCTTCTTAGCGGGGGGGCGGGTGAGCAGTTCTTC. Amino acids: CASSLLSGGAGEQFF.